One sample yielded the 27 T cell receptor beta chains listed below, sequenced in a study of early T cells in non-severe SARS-CoV-2 infection. TCRdb recomputed calls from the 5' RACE reads with MiXCR, one row per CDR3 protein. The table records about 49,000 distinct CDR3 sequences, 12% of them present only once. Sample: whole blood. These receptors were obtained from an adult who was a healthcare worker with PCR-confirmed SARS-CoV-2 infection or an uninfected control (not recorded which).

V usage is TRBV27 and J usage is TRBJ2-3; TRBD2 is a possible D gene (6 bases). The CDR3 extends over 15 amino acids. Trimming pared 3 bases from V and 6 bases from J, leaving 16 bases between. From germline, CDR1 is MNHEY and CDR2 SMNVEV (reference sequence). The CDR3: CASSLTTPAGDTQYF. The CDR3 DNA follows: TGTGCCAGCAGTTTGACAACCCCTGCGGGGGATACGCAGTATTTT.

The rearrangement joins TRBV11-2 to TRBJ1-2; D unresolved. The CDR3 totals 13 residues. Germline CDR1 SGHAT, CDR2 FQNNGV. V dropped 3 bases and J dropped 4 bases, with 9 bases sitting between them. Written as DNA, the CDR3 is TGTGCCAGCAGCTTGGGCACAAGCTATGGCTACACCTTC. Amino acids: CASSLGTSYGYTF.

About this clonotype: At one end the junction does not follow the germline gene, possibly because of a read error. The chain combines TRBV19 with TRBJ2-7; D is possibly TRBD1 or TRBD2 (5 bases each). Germline lookup yields CDR1 LNHDA and CDR2 SQIVND (reference sequence). This CDR3 has 13 amino acids. In nucleotides, the CDR3 is TGTGCCGCCTCGCCAGGGAGCTCCTACGAGCAGAACTTC. It yields the protein CAASPGSSYEQNF.

This clonotype showed up many times. The chain combines TRBV19 with TRBJ2-2; no reliable D call. Per germline, CDR1 LNHDA and CDR2 SQIVND (reference sequence). The CDR3 runs 12 residues. V lost 7 bases and J lost 7, with 10 bases in between. CDR3 sequence reads: CASTGRGGELFF. In DNA form, the CDR3 reads TGTGCCAGTACGGGCCGAGGCGGGGAGCTGTTTTTT.

The chain combines TRBV12-3 or TRBV12-4 with TRBJ1-2, with 9 nucleotides matching TRBD1. The CDR3 is made up of 14 amino acids. With V trimmed by 10 bases and J by 6 bases, 12 bases remained unmatched. The CDR3 protein is CAITRPTGGNGYTF. The CDR3, as DNA: TGTGCCATTACCCGACCGACAGGGGGGAATGGCTACACCTTC.

V usage is TRBV10-3 and J usage is TRBJ1-1; D gene unclear. The CDR3 totals 12 residues. Deletions cut 2 bases from V and 5 bases from J, with 6 bases between. In germline, CDR1 is ENHRY, CDR2 SYGVKD. The DNA of the CDR3 is TGTGCCATCAGTGAGCTCCGTACTGAAGCTTTCTTT. Translated, it gives CAISELRTEAFF.

This clonotype has more than one count but fewer than ten. V and J are TRBV12-3 or TRBV12-4 and TRBJ1-1, with a tentative D call TRBD1 (6 bases). V dropped 5 bases and J dropped 4 bases, with 11 bases sitting between them. The CDR3 spans 13 residues. The CDR3 protein is CASSPPGVTEAFF. CDR3 sequence (DNA): TGTGCCAGCAGTCCCCCAGGGGTCACTGAAGCTTTCTTT.

This clonotype was detected many times. The V gene is TRBV4-2, the J gene TRBJ1-1; D is perhaps TRBD1 (5 bases). Trimming left V 5 bases short and J 9 bases short, with 19 bases between. This CDR3 contains 14 residues. The V gene's germline CDR1 is LGHNA and CDR2 YNFKEQ. CDR3 sequence: CASSSHTPGPQAFF. CDR3 DNA: TGTGCCAGCAGCTCGCACACTCCGGGACCCCAAGCTTTCTTT.

As concerns this clonotype: One base away lies a much larger clone, so this may be a sequencing read error. The chain employs TRBV6-2 or TRBV6-3 and TRBJ2-3, with 7 bases lining up with TRBD2. Germline CDR1 reads MNHEY; CDR2 reads SVGEGT. CDR3 length: 14 residues. V lost 4 bases and J lost 2; bases outside the gene matches: 3. The CDR3 DNA reads TGTGCCAGCAGTTTACTAGCGTACACAGATACGCAGTATTTT. Translated: CASSLLAYTDTQYF.

A few counts support this clonotype. This sequence joins TRBV27 and TRBJ2-3; 7 nucleotides match TRBD1. Germline-derived CDR1 and CDR2 are MNHEY and SMNVEV (reference sequence). J lost 0 bases, V lost 3 bases, and 9 bases had no gene match. The CDR3 runs 17 residues. The CDR3 protein is CASSFLRTGSSTDTQYF. The DNA for the CDR3 is TGTGCCAGCAGTTTCCTCCGGACAGGAAGCAGCACAGATACGCAGTATTTT.

This clonotype was picked up many times. The V call is TRBV18, the J call TRBJ2-7; 9 bases map to TRBD2. The CDR3 is 19 amino acids. CDR1 is KGHSH and CDR2 is LQKENI in the germline V gene. The junction had 18 bases not matched to a gene; V was cut back by 3 bases and J by 3 bases. The chain's CDR3 is CASSPTVFEVAGESYEQYF. The DNA of the CDR3 is TGTGCCAGCTCACCGACGGTTTTCGAGGTAGCGGGGGAAAGCTACGAGCAGTACTTC.

This clonotype was recorded many times. The chain joins TRBV11-2 to TRBJ2-1, with 10 bases that match TRBD2. The V and J ends lost 6 bases and 2 bases, in that order; junction bases with no gene match: 10. Germline V CDR1 and CDR2: SGHAT, FQNNGV. The CDR3 is made up of 17 amino acids. The CDR3, as DNA: TGTGCCAGCAGACATAGCGGGGGGCCATTAACCTACAATGAGCAGTTCTTC. It yields the protein CASRHSGGPLTYNEQFF.

The chain couples TRBV4-3 to TRBJ2-1, with TRBD1 as a possible D gene (5 bases). The CDR3 has 13 residues. Germline V gene lookup returns CDR1 LGHNA and CDR2 YSLEER. Trimming removed 0 bases at V and 13 bases at J, with 13 bases between. CDR3 sequence: CASSQDRGDNQFF. As DNA, the CDR3 is TGCGCCAGCAGCCAAGATAGGGGCGATAACCAGTTCTTC.

The CDR3 bases are TGCAGTGCCCCCACAGACAGAATGAACACTGAAGCTTTCTTT. Translating gives CSAPTDRMNTEAFF. The V call is TRBV20-1, the J call TRBJ1-1; D might be TRBD1 (5 bases). Germline CDR1 reads DFQATT; CDR2 reads SNEGSKA (reference sequence). This CDR3 is 14 amino acids long. V lost 6 bases and J 0 bases, leaving 14 bases between the germline ends.

This clonotype was recorded at least ten times. The chain has TRBV2 and TRBJ2-1; weak D call: TRBD2 (6 bases). The CDR3 contains 14 residues. Germline V gene data show CDR1 as SNHLY and CDR2 as FYNNEI. The ends were cut back, 7 bases at V and 1 base at J, with 11 bases in the middle. The CDR3 DNA sequence: TGTGCCAGCATCGCGACTAGTTCCTACAATGAGCAGTTCTTC. It yields the protein CASIATSSYNEQFF.

In its sample, this clonotype was seen a few times. The chain couples TRBV11-1 to TRBJ2-5; D is unclear. The ends were cut back, 3 bases at V and 4 bases at J, with 18 bases in the middle. Germline V gives CDR1 SGHAT, CDR2 FQDESV (reference sequence). The CDR3 has 16 amino acids. The DNA of the CDR3 is TGTGCCAGCAGCTTCGACGGGCCCCAGACAAGAGAGACCCAGTACTTC. It specifies CASSFDGPQTRETQYF.

This clonotype was counted many times. V and J are TRBV7-6 and TRBJ2-3; the match to TRBD1 covers 9 bases. This CDR3 region has 16 residues. J lost 3 bases, V lost 1 base, and 5 bases had no gene match. CDR1 and CDR2 (germline): SGHVS, FNYEAQ. The CDR3 loop reads CASSLGATGGTDTQYF. DNA for the CDR3: TGTGCCAGCAGCTTAGGGGCGACAGGGGGGACAGATACGCAGTATTTT.

This clonotype turned up a few times. The J gene is TRBJ1-2, the V gene TRBV20-1; D ambiguous. Trimming took 6 bases from V and 5 from J, leaving 10 bases between them. CDR1 and CDR2 from the germline V gene are DFQATT and SNEGSKA (reference sequence). The CDR3 totals 11 residues. The CDR3 DNA follows: TGCAGTGCCATACAGCGGTATGGCTACACCTTC. Its protein product is CSAIQRYGYTF.

By frequency in the sample, this clonotype is medium-sized. The genes are TRBV10-2 and TRBJ1-1, with TRBD1 matching over 9 bases. V lost 4 bases and J lost 5; bases outside the gene matches: 11. Germline CDR1 reads WSHSY; CDR2 reads SAAADI. The CDR3 extends over 16 amino acids. In nucleotides, the CDR3 is TGCGCCAGCAGTGGCATAATACAGGGGGCGAGGACTGAAGCTTTCTTT. Protein product: CASSGIIQGARTEAFF.

On this clonotype itself: A much larger clone sits a single nucleotide away, making a read error possible. The rearrangement joins TRBV7-8 to TRBJ1-5; tentative D call: TRBD1 (6 bases). The CDR3 sequence is 16 residues long. V was clipped by 3 bases and J by 4 bases, with 16 bases between them. The germline gives CDR1 SGHVS, CDR2 FQNEAQ. The CDR3 region is CASSLGGLVANQPQHF. CDR3 in DNA: TGTGCCAGCAGCTTGGGGGGGCTCGTGGCGAATCAGCCCCAGCATTTT.

This clonotype was counted between two and nine times. The chain combines TRBV27 with TRBJ1-3; TRBD1 is a possible D gene (5 bases). The CDR3 length is 13 residues. Trimming shortened V by 5 bases and J by 8 bases, and 13 bases separated the two germline ends. Germline lookup yields CDR1 MNHEY and CDR2 SMNVEV (reference sequence). In DNA form, the CDR3 reads TGTGCCAGCAGTCGGGACGCCGGAGACACCATATATTTT. As protein: CASSRDAGDTIYF.

This clonotype was recorded many times. The chain combines TRBV7-9 with TRBJ1-1; the D is unclear. This CDR3 region has 15 residues. V lost 5 bases and J lost 0, with 13 bases in between. Germline lookup yields CDR1 SEHNR and CDR2 FQNEAQ (reference sequence). CDR3 nucleotides: TGTGCCAGCAGCCATAGCTTCGGGCTGAACACTGAAGCTTTCTTT. Translating gives CASSHSFGLNTEAFF. The complete variable domain, with remaining parts taken from reference TRBV7-9 and TRBJ1-1, reads DTGVSQNPRHKITKRGQNVTFRCDPISEHNRLYWYRQTLGQGPEFLTYFQNEAQLEKSRLLSDRFSAERPKGSFSTLEIQRTEQGDSAMYLCASSHSFGLNTEAFFGQGTRLTVV.

This clonotype was counted between two and nine times. The J gene is TRBJ2-5, the V gene TRBV7-6; D unresolved. This CDR3 contains 15 residues. Germline-derived CDR1 and CDR2 are SGHVS and FNYEAQ. Trimming stripped 0 bases from V and 4 bases from J, with 12 bases between. This CDR3 reads CASSLALNTAETQYF. In DNA, the CDR3 is TGTGCCAGCAGCTTAGCGCTTAACACAGCAGAGACCCAGTACTTC.

This clonotype occurred many times. V is TRBV6-2 or TRBV6-3 and J is TRBJ2-7, with 8 bases matching TRBD1. The V segment lost 6 bases and the J segment 7 bases; nucleotides outside the gene matches: 11. CDR1 is MNHEY and CDR2 is SVGEGT in the germline V gene. CDR3 length: 14 amino acids. CDR3 DNA sequence: TGTGCCAGCAGGGAGTGGCAGGGGGCCTGGGAGCAGTACTTC. Its translation: CASREWQGAWEQYF.

This clonotype was detected many times. The chain has TRBV2 and TRBJ1-5; D gene ambiguous. V lost 1 base and J lost 14, with 12 bases in between. Germline CDR1 reads SNHLY; CDR2 reads FYNNEI. There are 12 residues in the CDR3. CDR3 sequence (DNA): TGTGCCAGCAGTGAAGGACGGGTTCTTGAGCATTTT. It translates to CASSEGRVLEHF. The variable domain in full, with the rest retrieved from reference TRBV2 and TRBJ1-5, is EPEVTQTPSHQVTQMGQEVILRCVPISNHLYFYWYRQILGQKVEFLVSFYNNEISEKSEIFDDQFSVERPDGSNFTLKIRSTKLEDSAMYFCASSEGRVLEHFGDGTRLSIL.

The table lists this clonotype with many counts. The chain has TRBV30 and TRBJ1-5; D is unclear. V lost 0 bases and J 0 bases, leaving 9 bases between the germline ends. The CDR3 has 15 amino acids. CDR1 is GTSNPN and CDR2 is SVGIG in the germline V gene (reference sequence). The CDR3 protein is CAWSVQGLSNQPQHF. In DNA, the CDR3 is TGTGCCTGGAGTGTACAAGGGCTTAGCAATCAGCCCCAGCATTTT.

This clonotype was recorded a few times. This rearrangement joins TRBV6-5 to TRBJ1-1, with D hard to call. Trimming took 1 base from V and 6 from J, leaving 9 bases between them. The CDR3 is 13 amino acids. Per the germline V gene, CDR1 is MNHEY and CDR2 is SVGAGI. CDR3 in amino acids: CASSYWRGPEAFF. The CDR3 DNA sequence: TGTGCCAGCAGTTACTGGCGGGGTCCTGAAGCTTTCTTT.